This record looks at one T cell receptor beta chain sequence and its context. V lost 7 bases and J lost 1; bases outside the gene matches: 3. Per germline, CDR1 SQVTM and CDR2 ANQGSEA. The CDR3 runs to 13 residues. PCR used 60 Vbeta primers and 13 Jbeta primers. The method was immunoSEQ multiplex PCR; TCRdb's version includes in-frame clones alone and lacks a portion of them. The sample carries about 150,000 clones, around three quarters recorded once. The data derive from a study of cytomegalovirus exposure and HLA in healthy donors. The sequence was obtained from a man aged 35 to 55 in good health and CMV-seronegative. The chain combines TRBV29-1 with TRBJ1-1, with 10 positions matching TRBD1. Sequenced: PBMCs. The CDR3 region is CSARTGGNTEAFF. CDR3 nucleotide sequence: TGCAGCGCTAGGACAGGGGGGAACACTGAAGCTTTCTTT.